This TCR beta chain was recorded in a study of blood T cell repertoires in COVID-19. On the study more broadly: From T cells, B-cell-depleted T cells, or PBMCs came the material, which was cDNA or gDNA.

The CDR3 has 15 residues. V trimming: 5 bases; J trimming: 6 bases; junction bases outside the gene matches: 12. Germline assignment: CDR1 SGHDT and CDR2 YYEEEE. Original processing notes: From reference gene primer amplification, estimates of nucleated cell counts were derived. TCRdb keeps only in-frame clones here, not all; method: immunoSEQ multiplex PCR. That table is the source of V, J and clone size, and D and trimming were worked out from the DNA. The data contain a few hundred thousand clones, more than 65% of them singletons. The J gene is TRBJ2-3, the V gene TRBV5-6; 7 nucleotides match TRBD1. Sequenced input: peripheral blood. This sequence was found in a woman between 18 and 29 years old with acute or convalescent COVID-19. DNA for the CDR3: TGTGCCAGCAGGGTGACAGGGCTCCGGAGGGATACGCAGTATTTT. Translation gives CASRVTGLRRDTQYF.